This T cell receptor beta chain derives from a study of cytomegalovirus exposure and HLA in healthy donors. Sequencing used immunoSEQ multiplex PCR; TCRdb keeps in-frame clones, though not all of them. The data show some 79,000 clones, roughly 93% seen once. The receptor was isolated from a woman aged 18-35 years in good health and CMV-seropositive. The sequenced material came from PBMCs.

CDR3 protein: CASSEQGQTQETQYF. The CDR3 nucleotides are TGTGCCAGCAGTGAACAGGGACAAACCCAAGAGACCCAGTACTTC. The V gene is TRBV6-1, the J gene TRBJ2-5; the D gene is possibly TRBD1 (6 bases). Trimming removed 2 bases from V and 1 base from J, with 11 bases in between. CDR1 and CDR2 from the germline V gene are MNHNS and SASEGT. The CDR3 has 15 residues.